This entry concerns a single T cell receptor beta chain. What it recognizes is unknown. Each CDR3 protein gets one entry after TCRdb re-called the 5' RACE reads with MiXCR. Of 400,000 to 600,000 distinct CDR3 sequences in the sample, approximately 20% are singletons; the top ten hold approximately 0.52%. This sample was included in a study of identical twins. General observations from the study: Whereas memory repertoires showed no such difference, abundant cord blood beta clonotypes carried fewer insertions.

These data also featured in a second study, about yellow fever vaccine responses in identical twins.

This receptor was obtained from a woman between 18 and 29 years old in good health. The sequenced material came from CD4+ T cells sorted from blood.

The CDR3 spells CASSPAGAGNTDTQYF. The DNA for the CDR3 is TGTGCCAGCAGCCCCGCGGGAGCGGGGAACACAGATACGCAGTATTTT. The V and J genes are TRBV7-3 and TRBJ2-3; TRBD2 agrees at 7 bases. This CDR3 is 16 amino acids long. Trimming took 5 bases from V and 2 from J; bases not matched to a gene: 10. In germline, CDR1 is SGHTA, CDR2 FQGTGA.